Presented here are 9 T cell receptor beta chains from one specimen sequenced in a study of cytomegalovirus exposure and HLA in healthy donors. PCR employed 60 Vbeta and 13 Jbeta primers. TCRdb keeps only in-frame clones here, not all; method: immunoSEQ multiplex PCR. The sample yields about 110,000 clones, over 60% seen once. Source material: PBMCs. The receptors come from a female donor in good health and CMV-seropositive.

The chain couples TRBV29-1 to TRBJ2-7; the D is unclear. Trimming removed 5 bases from V and 2 bases from J, with 13 bases in between. The CDR3 is 13 amino acids. CDR1 is SQVTM and CDR2 is ANQGSEA in the germline V gene. The CDR3 bases are TGCAGCGTTCTTATTCAGGCTACCTACGAGCAGTACTTC. Its protein is CSVLIQATYEQYF.

This clone was detected once. The V and J genes are TRBV29-1 and TRBJ2-1; possible D gene TRBD2, 7 bases. V lost 8 bases and J lost 9, with 17 bases in between. CDR1 is SQVTM and CDR2 is ANQGSEA in the germline V gene. This CDR3 is built from 12 residues. CDR3 amino acids: CSPHSGGGEQFF. For the CDR3, the DNA is TGCAGCCCTCACTCGGGGGGCGGTGAGCAGTTCTTC.

The rearrangement links TRBV5-1 to TRBJ2-3; tentatively, D is TRBD2 (6 bases). The CDR3 consists of 15 residues. Trimming cost V 4 bases and J 4 bases, with 16 bases left between them. From germline, CDR1 is SGHRS and CDR2 YFSETQ. The CDR3 DNA is TGCGCCAGCAGCGAGGGACTCGCGACCCCAGATACGCAGTATTTT. It specifies CASSEGLATPDTQYF.

The gene calls are TRBV30 and TRBJ1-1, with 9 bases lining up with TRBD1. In germline, CDR1 is GTSNPN, CDR2 SVGIG (reference sequence). CDR3 length equals 13 residues. V lost 4 bases to trimming and J lost 5 bases; unmatched junction nucleotides: 5. The CDR3 sequence: CAWMGQGRTEAFF. In DNA form, the CDR3 reads TGTGCCTGGATGGGACAGGGAAGGACTGAAGCTTTCTTT.

Written as DNA, the CDR3 is TGTGCCAGCAGTAACAGGGGGAACACCGGGGAGCTGTTTTTT. It specifies CASSNRGNTGELFF. The chain couples TRBV27 to TRBJ2-2; TRBD1 agrees at 7 bases. The CDR3 is 14 amino acids. The V gene's germline CDR1 is MNHEY and CDR2 SMNVEV (reference sequence). The V segment lost 5 bases and the J segment 1 base; nucleotides outside the gene matches: 1.

CDR3 sequence (DNA): TGCGCCAGCAGCCCCGACAGGGAGTCCGGGGAGCTGTTTTTT. Amino acids: CASSPDRESGELFF. The chain uses TRBV5-1 and TRBJ2-2; TRBD1 aligns across 7 bases. V shed 4 bases, J shed 6 bases, and the junction held 6 bases outside the gene matches. CDR1 is SGHRS, CDR2 YFSETQ, per germline. The CDR3 is 14 amino acids.

V and J are TRBV28 and TRBJ2-1, with no clear D. The CDR3 is made up of 13 amino acids. Looked up from germline, CDR1 is MDHEN and CDR2 is SYDVKM. V lost 9 bases to trimming and J lost 0 bases, with 9 bases between them. CDR3 in DNA: TGTGCCAGTAGAAGGAGCTCCTACAATGAGCAGTTCTTC. It encodes CASRRSSYNEQFF.

The gene calls are TRBV18 and TRBJ1-5; D not certain. Germline CDR1 is KGHSH and CDR2 is LQKENI. This CDR3 contains 17 residues. Trimming removed 2 bases from V and 0 bases from J, with 14 bases in between. The chain's CDR3 is CASSPFPAGYSNQPQHF. As DNA, the CDR3 is TGTGCCAGCTCACCATTTCCCGCGGGTTATAGCAATCAGCCCCAGCATTTT. The variable domain in full, with the rest retrieved from reference TRBV18 and TRBJ1-5, is NAGVMQNPRHLVRRRGQEARLRCSPMKGHSHVYWYRQLPEEGLKFMVYLQKENIIDESGMPKERFSAEFPKEGPSILRIQQVVRGDSAAYFCASSPFPAGYSNQPQHFGDGTRLSIL.

This clone was detected only a few times. The rearrangement joins TRBV11-3 to TRBJ2-1; 14 positions match TRBD2. CDR3 length: 15 residues. The germline gives CDR1 SGHNT, CDR2 YENEEA. V trimming: 5 bases; J trimming: 8 bases; junction bases outside the gene matches: 5. Here the CDR3 reads CASSAGLAGGHEQFF. The CDR3 coding sequence is TGTGCCAGCAGCGCCGGACTAGCGGGGGGACATGAGCAGTTCTTC.